The T cell receptor (beta chain) under discussion was sequenced for a study of naive and memory T cell subsets. In its sample, this clonotype was seen many times. The SP2 primer and nested alpha and beta constant region primers amplified ligated cDNA in four rounds. TCRdb re-analysed the UMI-ligation and nested PCR reads in MiXCR, keeping a single row per CDR3 protein. The sample holds about 14,000 distinct CDR3 sequences, around 5.5% seen once. CDR3 length: 14 residues. Germline CDR1 DFQATT, CDR2 SNEGSKA (reference sequence). V shed 7 bases, J shed 2 bases, and the junction held 8 bases outside the gene matches. Documented treatment: skin biopsy from PPD injection site in Mantoux-positive individual. An oligonucleotide containing a UMI was ligated to the 3' end of TCR cDNA.

This TCR was recovered from an adult in good health. The sequenced sample was skin, obtained from a tuberculin skin test site. V gene TRBV20-1 combines with J gene TRBJ1-2, with 9 nucleotides matching TRBD1. This CDR3 is CSVLAQGANYGYTF. The CDR3 DNA is TGCAGTGTCCTAGCACAGGGGGCCAACTATGGCTACACCTTC.